These T cell receptor beta chains were read from a single sample in a study of control samples from healthy donors and cancer patients. This table comes from immunoSEQ multiplex PCR, and its TCRdb copy is limited to in-frame clones, with some not included. Of some 150,000 clones detected, around 94% appear once; the ten largest clones hold 14%. Sequencing was done on a sample of PBMCs. Receptors originate from a man aged 55 to 70 with colorectal cancer. Each CDR3 is given with its conserved first and last residue. A D gene is named only where the DNA matches it firmly. Not all rows give a size; the values are once, few, many and, for expanded clones, a class.

TRBJ1-2,TRBV2,TRBD1,NA,CARTPTGSYGYTF,TGTGCCCGCACCCCGACAGGGAGCTATGGCTACACCTTC
TRBJ2-3,TRBV30,TRBD2,NA,CAWTLAASTDTQYF,TGTGCCTGGACACTAGCGGCCAGCACAGATACGCAGTATTTT
TRBJ1-1,TRBV11-3,NA,NA,CASSRGGENTEAFF,TGTGCCAGCAGCCGAGGGGGGGAGAACACTGAAGCTTTCTTT
TRBJ2-1,TRBV4-1,NA,NA,CASSQAPGPQRREQFF,TGCGCCAGCAGCCAGGCGCCGGGACCCCAGAGGAGGGAGCAGTTCTTC
TRBJ1-1,TRBV7-2,NA,NA,CASSKAGGANTEAFF,TGTGCCAGCAGCAAGGCGGGGGGGGCGAACACTGAAGCTTTCTTT
TRBJ1-4,TRBV6-6,NA,NA,CASSREQSNEKLFF,TGTGCCAGCAGCCGCGAACAGAGTAATGAAAAACTGTTTTTT
TRBJ2-2,TRBV4-1,TRBD1,NA,CASSQADRGLSGELFF,TGCGCCAGCAGCCAAGCCGACAGGGGGCTCTCCGGGGAGCTGTTTTTT
TRBJ1-2,TRBV19,NA,NA,CASSIERGYGYTF,TGTGCCAGTAGTATAGAGCGGGGCTATGGCTACACCTTC
TRBJ2-5,TRBV5-1,NA,NA,CASSFDSQETQYF,TGCGCCAGCAGCTTCGACAGCCAAGAGACCCAGTACTTC
TRBJ2-3,TRBV2,NA,NA,CASSDVLGNTQYF,TGTGCCAGCAGTGATGTTCTCGGTAATACGCAGTATTTT
TRBJ1-5,TRBV7-8,NA,NA,CASSLHMEFNQPQHF,TGTGCCAGCAGCTTACACATGGAATTCAATCAGCCCCAGCATTTT
TRBJ2-7,TRBV6-1,NA,NA,CASSDGGKTYEQYF,TGTGCCAGCAGTGACGGGGGAAAAACCTACGAGCAGTACTTC
TRBJ1-2,TRBV10-3,TRBD1,NA,CAINQGAGDYGYTF,TGTGCCATCAACCAGGGGGCTGGTGACTATGGCTACACCTTC
TRBJ1-1,TRBV7-2,NA,NA,CASSLGGLDRSTEAFF,TGTGCCAGCAGCTTAGGGGGCTTGGATAGAAGCACTGAAGCTTTCTTT
TRBJ2-5,TRBV10-3,TRBD2,NA,CAIRAGGEETQYF,TGTGCCATCAGAGCGGGGGGCGAGGAGACCCAGTACTTC
TRBJ2-1,TRBV19,NA,NA,CASSPGDDYNEQFF,TGTGCCAGTAGCCCGGGGGACGACTACAATGAGCAGTTCTTC
TRBJ2-5,TRBV4-2,TRBD1,NA,CASSQGPGQAETQYF,TGTGCCAGCAGCCAAGGGCCGGGACAGGCAGAGACCCAGTACTTC
TRBJ2-1,TRBV11-2,TRBD1,NA,CASRKVTGGLHEQFF,TGTGCCAGCAGGAAAGTTACAGGGGGGTTGCATGAGCAGTTCTTC
TRBJ2-5,TRBV7-9,TRBD2,NA,CASSSLARLAGLQETQYF,TGTGCCAGCAGCTCCCTCGCTCGACTAGCGGGGCTCCAAGAGACCCAGTACTTC
TRBJ1-5,TRBV19,TRBD1,NA,CASMSTGTANQPQHF,TGTGCCAGTATGTCGACCGGGACAGCCAATCAGCCCCAGCATTTT
TRBJ2-2,TRBV7-9,NA,NA,CASSSWGSYATGELFF,TGTGCCAGCAGCTCCTGGGGTTCTTATGCCACCGGGGAGCTGTTTTTT
TRBJ1-1,TRBV21-1,NA,NA,CASSIRGGMNTEAFF,TGTGCCAGCAGCATAAGGGGGGGAATGAACACTGAAGCTTTCTTT
TRBJ2-1,TRBV3-1/TRBV3-2,TRBD1,NA,CASSLGTVSYNEQFF,TGTGCCAGCAGCCTAGGGACAGTCTCCTACAATGAGCAGTTCTTC
TRBJ1-3,TRBV18,NA,NA,CASSPAGQGGNTIYF,TGTGCCAGCTCACCTGCTGGTCAAGGCGGAAACACCATATATTTT
TRBJ2-3,TRBV29-1,NA,NA,CSVDKLLDTDTQYF,TGCAGCGTTGATAAATTGCTGGACACAGATACGCAGTATTTT
TRBJ1-5,TRBV4-1,NA,NA,CASSQVHAGGGDQPQHF,TGCGCCAGCAGCCAAGTCCATGCAGGTGGAGGGGATCAGCCCCAGCATTTT
TRBJ1-1,TRBV5-1,NA,NA,CASSLGQGVTEAFF,TGCGCCAGCAGCTTGGGTCAGGGCGTCACTGAAGCTTTCTTT
TRBJ1-2,TRBV5-6,NA,NA,CASSFGTDVLANYGYTF,TGTGCCAGCAGCTTCGGAACAGACGTTTTAGCTAACTATGGCTACACCTTC
TRBJ2-7,TRBV24-1,NA,once,CAVLGGGEQYF,TGTGCCGTCCTAGGGGGTGGCGAGCAGTACTTC
TRBJ2-5,TRBV18,TRBD1,NA,CASSPRQGARETQYF,TGTGCCAGCTCACCGAGACAGGGGGCCCGAGAGACCCAGTACTTC
TRBJ2-5,TRBV11-1,NA,NA,CASSLSGGQETQYF,TGTGCCAGCAGCTTATCCGGGGGGCAGGAGACCCAGTACTTC
TRBJ2-7,TRBV5-4,TRBD1,NA,CASSPPGTGTSYEQYF,TGTGCCAGCAGCCCTCCCGGGACAGGGACCTCCTACGAGCAGTACTTC
TRBJ2-5,TRBV18,TRBD2,NA,CASSQTGTSGNQETQYF,TGTGCCAGCTCACAAACCGGGACTAGCGGCAACCAAGAGACCCAGTACTTC
TRBJ2-4,TRBV5-5,NA,NA,CASSLGAGGGKIIQYF,TGTGCCAGCAGCTTGGGGGCAGGGGGAGGAAAAATCATTCAGTACTTC
TRBJ1-2,TRBV19,NA,NA,CATSRMPYGYTF,TGTGCCACCTCCCGGATGCCCTATGGCTACACCTTC
TRBJ1-2,TRBV10-1,TRBD1,NA,CASSAQGAGYGYTF,TGCGCCAGCAGTGCGCAGGGGGCTGGGTATGGCTACACCTTC
TRBJ2-7,TRBV10-3,NA,NA,CAIGGTTYYEQYF,TGTGCCATCGGTGGTACTACATACTACGAGCAGTACTTC
TRBJ1-1,TRBV11-2,NA,NA,CASSYTGIGGEAFF,TGTGCCAGCAGCTACACAGGGATAGGAGGTGAAGCTTTCTTT
TRBJ2-5,TRBV2,NA,NA,CASSEISNLQETQYF,TGTGCCAGCAGTGAGATCTCTAACCTTCAAGAGACCCAGTACTTC
TRBJ2-1,TRBV7-9,NA,NA,CASSLTQGSDEQFF,TGTGCCAGCAGCTTAACACAGGGTAGCGATGAGCAGTTCTTC
TRBJ1-1,TRBV27,NA,NA,CASSLLHGGDTEAFF,TGTGCCAGCAGTTTATTACACGGCGGTGACACTGAAGCTTTCTTT
TRBJ1-2,TRBV5-1,NA,NA,CASSSIPQDSFDYGYTF,TGCGCCAGCAGCTCAATCCCGCAGGACAGCTTTGACTATGGCTACACCTTC
TRBJ2-1,TRBV5-1,NA,NA,CASSSGDSYNEQFF,TGCGCCAGCAGTTCGGGGGACTCCTACAATGAGCAGTTCTTC
TRBJ2-5,TRBV11-3,NA,NA,CASSTGQQETQYF,TGTGCCAGCAGTACCGGACAGCAAGAGACCCAGTACTTC
TRBJ2-7,TRBV6-6,NA,NA,CASSDSGSGEAYEQYF,TGTGCCAGCAGCGACTCGGGGTCAGGAGAAGCCTACGAGCAGTACTTC
TRBJ1-5,TRBV27,TRBD1,NA,CASSGDRFNQPQHF,TGTGCCAGCAGTGGGGACAGGTTCAATCAGCCCCAGCATTTT
TRBJ1-6,TRBV5-1,TRBD1,NA,CASSLGDSSYNSPLHF,TGCGCCAGCAGCTTGGGGGACAGCTCCTATAATTCACCCCTCCACTTT
TRBJ1-1,TRBV9,NA,NA,CASSLPRGGVNTEAFF,TGTGCCAGCAGCCTCCCTCGGGGTGGTGTGAACACTGAAGCTTTCTTT